The rows below give T cell receptor beta chains drawn from one sample of a study of blood T cell repertoires in COVID-19. Clones were sequenced by immunoSEQ multiplex PCR, and TCRdb holds only the in-frame ones, with some missing. The sample yields about 130,000 clones, over 70% seen once. What was sequenced was peripheral blood. Receptors were obtained from a man in his forties or fifties with active COVID-19. The CDR3 runs from the conserved cysteine through the conserved F or W. The D gene is left open where the match is weak. Clone size is given for some rows only: seen once, a few or many times, or a class if the clone is expanded.

clone_size,j_call,v_call,d_call,cdr3_length,cdr3_nt,cdr3_aa
-,TRBJ2-7,TRBV4-1,-,14,TGCGCCAGCAGCCCTCCCTCCCCGGGGAACGAGCAGTACTTC,CASSPPSPGNEQYF
-,TRBJ2-4,TRBV11-2,TRBD1,17,TGTGCCAGCAGCTCCTTGAAGGGGGCGAGCACCAAAAACATTCAGTACTTC,CASSSLKGASTKNIQYF
-,TRBJ1-5,TRBV30,-,15,TGTGCCTGGAGTCCTCCGCCGACCCGCGGACAGCCCCAGCATTTT,CAWSPPPTRGQPQHF
-,TRBJ2-1,TRBV29-1,-,13,TGCAGCGTTGCGGGCGGAGGCCTCAATGAGCAGTTCTTC,CSVAGGGLNEQFF
few,TRBJ2-7,TRBV6-6,TRBD1,15,TGTGCCAGCAGTTACTCATCTGGGGCAGGGGGCGAGCAGTACTTC,CASSYSSGAGGEQYF
-,TRBJ2-7,TRBV5-4,TRBD1,13,TGTGCCAGCAGCGCGACAGGGTTCTACGAGCAGTACTTC,CASSATGFYEQYF
-,TRBJ1-2,TRBV6-6,TRBD1,14,TGTGCCAGCAATGGACAGCAGGGGGACTATGGCTACACCTTC,CASNGQQGDYGYTF
-,TRBJ2-3,TRBV5-1,TRBD2,15,TGCGCCAGCAGCCAAGCGGGAACGGGCACAGATACGCAGTATTTT,CASSQAGTGTDTQYF
-,TRBJ2-7,TRBV5-4,-,14,TGTGCCAGCAGCTTGGGATGGGGAGCCCACGAGCAGTACTTC,CASSLGWGAHEQYF
-,TRBJ1-1,TRBV3-1/TRBV3-2,TRBD1,15,TGTGCCAGCAGCCAGGGACAGGTCATGAACACTGAAGCTTTCTTT,CASSQGQVMNTEAFF
-,TRBJ1-5,TRBV7-2,-,14,TGTGCCAGCAGCCAAGGGGGATATTTGCAGCCCCAGCATTTT,CASSQGGYLQPQHF
-,TRBJ2-3,TRBV5-4,-,12,TGTGCCAGCAGGGCAGACTCAGATACGCAGTATTTT,CASRADSDTQYF
-,TRBJ2-7,TRBV3-1/TRBV3-2,-,12,TGTGCCAGCAGCCACCGGGCCTACGAGCAGTACTTC,CASSHRAYEQYF
few,TRBJ1-2,TRBV2,-,14,TGTGCCAGCAGTGGGAGAAGGGCGGGAGATGGCTACACCTTC,CASSGRRAGDGYTF
-,TRBJ1-6,TRBV25-1,TRBD1,13,TGTGCCAGCCACCAGGGGGGTGACTCACCCCTCCACTTT,CASHQGGDSPLHF
-,TRBJ2-7,TRBV5-1,TRBD2,15,TGCGCCAGCACTTTCGATCCTCTAGCGGGGGACGAGCAGTACTTC,CASTFDPLAGDEQYF
-,TRBJ1-1,TRBV6-2/TRBV6-3,-,13,TGTGCCAGCAGTTACCAGGGGAGCACTGAAGCTTTCTTT,CASSYQGSTEAFF
-,TRBJ1-3,TRBV30,-,14,TGTGCCTGGAGTGGGGGGGGCAATGGAAACACCATATATTTT,CAWSGGGNGNTIYF
-,TRBJ2-7,TRBV18,-,14,TGTGCCAGCTCACCTTCCGAGACAGGAAGAGAGCAGTACTTC,CASSPSETGREQYF
-,TRBJ2-1,TRBV7-2,TRBD2,16,TGTGCCAGCAGCCCGCGGACTAGCGGGGGCCTCGACGAGCAGTTCTTC,CASSPRTSGGLDEQFF
-,TRBJ1-1,TRBV27,TRBD1,13,TGTGCCAGCAAACCACAGGGGTACACTGAAGCTTTCTTT,CASKPQGYTEAFF
once,TRBJ1-6,TRBV14,TRBD1,15,TGTGCCAGCAGCTTACGGACAGGCAAAAGTTTCCCCCTCCACTTT,CASSLRTGKSFPLHF
-,TRBJ2-1,TRBV30,TRBD2,13,TGTGCCTGGAGTGGAAAAGCGGGGATTGAGCAGTTCTTC,CAWSGKAGIEQFF
-,TRBJ1-6,TRBV6-2/TRBV6-3,TRBD1,15,TGTGCCAGCAGTTCCCTGACAGGGGGGCGGTCACCCCTCCACTTT,CASSSLTGGRSPLHF
-,TRBJ1-6,TRBV9,TRBD1,15,TGTGCCAGCAGTCTTACAGGGGGCGGCAATTCACCCCTCCACTTT,CASSLTGGGNSPLHF
-,TRBJ1-5,TRBV6-5,-,13,TGTGCCAGCAGTTACTCAACGGGACACCGACAGCATTTT,CASSYSTGHRQHF
many,TRBJ2-2,TRBV7-2,TRBD1,15,TGTGCCAGCAGCACCACAGGGGTGGGAACCGGGGAGCTGTTTTTT,CASSTTGVGTGELFF
-,TRBJ1-6,TRBV19,-,14,TGTGCCAGTAGTAACCAGGAACTTAATTCACCCCTCCACTTT,CASSNQELNSPLHF
-,TRBJ2-2,TRBV5-4,TRBD2,14,TGTGCCAGCAGCCAAGGGACTAGACCCGGGGAGCTGTTTTTT,CASSQGTRPGELFF
few,TRBJ1-5,TRBV7-8,TRBD1,14,TGTGCCAGCAGCCCGGGACAGAACAATCAGCCCCAGCATTTT,CASSPGQNNQPQHF
-,TRBJ2-7,TRBV6-6,-,12,TGTGCCAGCAGTCTTGGGGCTACCGAGCAGTACTTC,CASSLGATEQYF
-,TRBJ2-3,TRBV5-4,TRBD2,17,TGTGCCAGCAGCTTGGCTTTTATGGGGGGGGGTACAGATACGCAGTATTTT,CASSLAFMGGGTDTQYF
few,TRBJ1-4,TRBV2,-,12,TGTGCCAGCAGTGAGGACAAGGGAAAACTGTTTTTT,CASSEDKGKLFF
-,TRBJ2-7,TRBV23-1,-,17,TGCGCCAGCAGTTTTGGCTTAGACTTGGGGAGCTCCTACGAGCAGTACTTC,CASSFGLDLGSSYEQYF
once,TRBJ2-1,TRBV6-6,TRBD1,16,TGTGCCAGCAGTCGAACCGACAGGGGGGACTACAATGAGCAGTTCTTC,CASSRTDRGDYNEQFF
-,TRBJ1-5,TRBV7-2,-,14,TGTGCCAGCAGCTTAGCACGGGACAATCAGCCCCAGCATTTT,CASSLARDNQPQHF
-,TRBJ2-3,TRBV5-1,TRBD1,22,TGCGCCAGCAGCTTCCCCGGGACAGTGACACCCCTGACAGGGCACGAGCGAGATACGCAGTATTTT,CASSFPGTVTPLTGHERDTQYF
-,TRBJ1-1,TRBV7-3,TRBD1,13,TGTGCCAGCAGCCGACAGGGGAACACTGAAGCTTTCTTT,CASSRQGNTEAFF
-,TRBJ1-6,TRBV2,-,13,TGTGCCAGCTCGGGCTCCTATAATTCACCCCTCCACTTT,CASSGSYNSPLHF
-,TRBJ1-6,TRBV5-1,TRBD1,15,TGCGCCAGCAGCTCGAAGACAGGGGAGGTTTCACCCCTCCACTTT,CASSSKTGEVSPLHF
-,TRBJ2-1,TRBV9,TRBD2,17,TGTGCCAGCAGCGTAGCTAGCGGGGGGCCGGATTACAATGAGCAGTTCTTC,CASSVASGGPDYNEQFF
-,TRBJ2-1,TRBV24-1,TRBD2,15,TGTGCCACCAGTGATCCGGGACTAGCGGGAAATGAGCAGTTCTTC,CATSDPGLAGNEQFF
-,TRBJ2-7,TRBV6-5,TRBD1,13,TGTGCCAGCGGTCGGACAGGGGGATACGAGCAGTACTTC,CASGRTGGYEQYF
few,TRBJ1-6,TRBV5-1,TRBD1,15,TGCGCCAGCAGCTGGCAGGGGGCTAAAGAATCACCCCTCCACTTT,CASSWQGAKESPLHF
-,TRBJ1-5,TRBV6-5,-,13,TGTGCCAGCAGTTACGGGGCGAAACAGCCCCAGCATTTT,CASSYGAKQPQHF
-,TRBJ1-1,TRBV19,TRBD1,14,TGTGCCAGTAGCCAGGACAGGGGAGGCACTGAAGCTTTCTTT,CASSQDRGGTEAFF
-,TRBJ2-6,TRBV1,-,17,TGCACCAGCAGCCAGGGAGGGACGGCCTCTGGGGCCAACGTCCTGACTTTC,CTSSQGGTASGANVLTF